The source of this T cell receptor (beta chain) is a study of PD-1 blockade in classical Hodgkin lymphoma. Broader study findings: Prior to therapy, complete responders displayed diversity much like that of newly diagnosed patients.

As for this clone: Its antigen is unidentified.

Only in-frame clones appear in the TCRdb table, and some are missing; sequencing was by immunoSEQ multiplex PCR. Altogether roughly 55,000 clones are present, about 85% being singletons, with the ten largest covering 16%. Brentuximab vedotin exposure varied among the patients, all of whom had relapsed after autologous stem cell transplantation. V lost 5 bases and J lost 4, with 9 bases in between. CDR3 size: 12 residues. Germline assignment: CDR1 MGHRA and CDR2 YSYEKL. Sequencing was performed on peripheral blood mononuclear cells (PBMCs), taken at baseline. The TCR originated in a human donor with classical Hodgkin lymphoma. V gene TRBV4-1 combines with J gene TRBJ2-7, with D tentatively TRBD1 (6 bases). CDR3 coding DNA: TGCGCCAGCAGCAAACAGGGTTACGAGCAGTACTTC. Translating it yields CASSKQGYEQYF.